This TCR beta chain originates from a study of T cell repertoires in cytomegalovirus infection. This clonotype has ten or more counts. Its antigen is currently unknown. General observations from the study: HLA-C-restricted CMV-specific TCR beta clonotypes prevailed in the ex vivo response. Cumulative public TCR beta family frequency identified CMV carriers with the relevant HLA.

MiXCR was run by TCRdb on the reads, yielding one entry per CDR3 protein. The sample includes hundreds of thousands of distinct CDR3 sequences, roughly 24% of them seen just once. The receptor's source is a human donor in good health (CMV status not recorded). Some clones in this sample may be carry-over from other donors' samples. Material for sequencing was CD8+ T cells from PBMCs.

CDR3: CASSQDLPGLNGYTF. CDR3 DNA sequence: TGTGCCAGCAGCCAAGATTTGCCGGGTTTAAATGGCTACACCTTC. The chain carries TRBV4-2 and TRBJ1-2, with D unclear. Germline CDR1 is LGHNA and CDR2 is YNFKEQ. The ends were cut back, 0 bases at V and 6 bases at J, with 14 bases in the middle. The CDR3 has 15 residues.